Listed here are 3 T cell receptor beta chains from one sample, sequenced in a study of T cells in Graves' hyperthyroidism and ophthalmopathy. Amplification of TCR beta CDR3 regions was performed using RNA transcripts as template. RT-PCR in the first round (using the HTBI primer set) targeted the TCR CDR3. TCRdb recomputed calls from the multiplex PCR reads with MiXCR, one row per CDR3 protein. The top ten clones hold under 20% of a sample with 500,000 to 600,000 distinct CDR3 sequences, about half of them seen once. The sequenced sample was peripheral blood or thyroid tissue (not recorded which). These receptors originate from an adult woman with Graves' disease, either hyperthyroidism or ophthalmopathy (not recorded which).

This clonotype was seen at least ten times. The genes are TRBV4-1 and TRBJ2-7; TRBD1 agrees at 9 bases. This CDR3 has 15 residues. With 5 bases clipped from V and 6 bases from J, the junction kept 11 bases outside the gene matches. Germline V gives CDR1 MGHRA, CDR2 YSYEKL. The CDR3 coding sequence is TGCGCCAGCAGCTTACCAGGACAGGGGAAGGGCGAGCAGTACTTC. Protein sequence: CASSLPGQGKGEQYF.

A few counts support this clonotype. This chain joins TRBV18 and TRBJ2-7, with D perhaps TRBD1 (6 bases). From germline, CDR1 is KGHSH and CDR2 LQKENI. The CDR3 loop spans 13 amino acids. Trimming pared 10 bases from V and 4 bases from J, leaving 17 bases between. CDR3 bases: TGTGCCAACCTACAGGGTTCTGGTTACGAGCAGTACTTC. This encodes CANLQGSGYEQYF.

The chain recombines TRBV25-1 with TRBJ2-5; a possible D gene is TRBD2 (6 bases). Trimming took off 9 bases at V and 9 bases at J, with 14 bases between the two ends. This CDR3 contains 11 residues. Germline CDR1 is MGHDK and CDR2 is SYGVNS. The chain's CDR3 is CARRSWEAQYF. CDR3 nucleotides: TGTGCCAGGCGGAGTTGGGAGGCCCAGTACTTC.